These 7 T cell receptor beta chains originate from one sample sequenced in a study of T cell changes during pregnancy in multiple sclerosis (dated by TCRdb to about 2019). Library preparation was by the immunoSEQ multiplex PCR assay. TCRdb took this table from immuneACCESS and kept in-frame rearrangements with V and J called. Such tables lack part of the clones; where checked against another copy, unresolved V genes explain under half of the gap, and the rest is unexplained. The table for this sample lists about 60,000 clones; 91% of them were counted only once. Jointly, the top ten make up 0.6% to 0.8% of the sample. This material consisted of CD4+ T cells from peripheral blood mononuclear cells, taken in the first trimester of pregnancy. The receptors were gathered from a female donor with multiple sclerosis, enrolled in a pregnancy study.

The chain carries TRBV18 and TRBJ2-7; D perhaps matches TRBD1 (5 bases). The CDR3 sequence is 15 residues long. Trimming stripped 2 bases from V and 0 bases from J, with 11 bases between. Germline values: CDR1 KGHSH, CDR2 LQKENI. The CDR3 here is CASSPITGTSYEQYF. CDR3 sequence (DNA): TGTGCCAGCTCACCAATAACAGGAACCTCCTACGAGCAGTACTTC. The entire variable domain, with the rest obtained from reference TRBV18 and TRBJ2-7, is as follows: NAGVMQNPRHLVRRRGQEARLRCSPMKGHSHVYWYRQLPEEGLKFMVYLQKENIIDESGMPKERFSAEFPKEGPSILRIQQVVRGDSAAYFCASSPITGTSYEQYFGPGTRLTVT.

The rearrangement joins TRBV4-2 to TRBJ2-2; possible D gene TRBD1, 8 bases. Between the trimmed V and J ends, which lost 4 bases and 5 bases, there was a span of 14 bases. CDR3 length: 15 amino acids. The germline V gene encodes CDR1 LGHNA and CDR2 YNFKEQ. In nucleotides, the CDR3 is TGTGCCAGCAGCCGGGGGGGACAGGAGACCGGGGAGCTGTTTTTT. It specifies CASSRGGQETGELFF.

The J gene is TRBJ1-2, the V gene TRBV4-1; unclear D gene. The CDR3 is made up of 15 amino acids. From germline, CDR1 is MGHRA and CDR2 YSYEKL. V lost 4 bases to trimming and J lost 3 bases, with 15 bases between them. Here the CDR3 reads CASSLERASDYGYTF. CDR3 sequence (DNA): TGCGCCAGCAGCCTTGAGAGGGCATCGGACTATGGCTACACCTTC.

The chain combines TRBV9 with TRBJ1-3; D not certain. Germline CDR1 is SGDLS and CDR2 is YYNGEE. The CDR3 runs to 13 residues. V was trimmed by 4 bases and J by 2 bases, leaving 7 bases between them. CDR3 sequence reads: CASSPVAGNTIYF. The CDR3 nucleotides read TGTGCCAGCAGCCCTGTAGCTGGAAACACCATATATTTT.

The CDR3 DNA sequence: TGTGCCAGCAGGTCCGGACAGCAACACCCTGGCTACACCTTC. Its translation: CASRSGQQHPGYTF. The chain uses TRBV2 and TRBJ1-2; tentative D call: TRBD1 (6 bases). Trimming pared 6 bases from V and 7 bases from J, leaving 18 bases between. Germline values: CDR1 SNHLY, CDR2 FYNNEI. This CDR3 contains 14 residues.

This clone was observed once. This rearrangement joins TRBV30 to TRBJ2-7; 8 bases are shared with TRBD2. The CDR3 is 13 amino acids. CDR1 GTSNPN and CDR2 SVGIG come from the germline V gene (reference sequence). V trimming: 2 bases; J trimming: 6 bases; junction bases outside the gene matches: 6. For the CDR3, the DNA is TGTGCCTGGAGTTGGGGCCGGGGGGGCGAGCAGTACTTC. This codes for CAWSWGRGGEQYF.

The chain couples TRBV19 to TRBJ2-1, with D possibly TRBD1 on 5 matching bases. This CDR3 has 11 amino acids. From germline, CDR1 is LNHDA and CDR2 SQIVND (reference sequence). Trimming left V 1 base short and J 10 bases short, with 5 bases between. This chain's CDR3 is CASSIGTEQFF. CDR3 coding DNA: TGTGCCAGTAGTATAGGGACAGAGCAGTTCTTC.